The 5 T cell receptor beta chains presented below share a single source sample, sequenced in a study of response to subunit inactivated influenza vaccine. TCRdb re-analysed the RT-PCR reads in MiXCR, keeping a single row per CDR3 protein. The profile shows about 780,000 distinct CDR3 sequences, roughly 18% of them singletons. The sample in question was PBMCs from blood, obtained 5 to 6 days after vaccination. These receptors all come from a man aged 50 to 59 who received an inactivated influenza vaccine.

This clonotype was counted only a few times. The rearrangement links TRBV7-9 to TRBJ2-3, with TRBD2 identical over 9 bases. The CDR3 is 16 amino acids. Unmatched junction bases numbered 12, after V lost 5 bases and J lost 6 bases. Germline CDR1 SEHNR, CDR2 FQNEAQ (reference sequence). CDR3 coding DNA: TGTGCCAGCAGCGCTACGACTAGCGGACGGGGGGATACGCAGTATTTT. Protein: CASSATTSGRGDTQYF.

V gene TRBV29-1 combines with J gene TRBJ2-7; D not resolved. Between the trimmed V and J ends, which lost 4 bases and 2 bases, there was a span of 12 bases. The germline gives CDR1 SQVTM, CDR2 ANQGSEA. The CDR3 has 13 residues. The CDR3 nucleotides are TGCAGCGTTGTTCTTAAGGACGCCTACGAGCAGTACTTC. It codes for CSVVLKDAYEQYF.

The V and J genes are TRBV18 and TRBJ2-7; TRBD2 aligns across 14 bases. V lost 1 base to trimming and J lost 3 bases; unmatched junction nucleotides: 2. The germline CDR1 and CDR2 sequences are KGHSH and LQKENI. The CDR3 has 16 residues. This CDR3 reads CASSPQGTSGSYEQYF. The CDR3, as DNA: TGTGCCAGCTCACCACAGGGGACTAGCGGGAGCTACGAGCAGTACTTC.

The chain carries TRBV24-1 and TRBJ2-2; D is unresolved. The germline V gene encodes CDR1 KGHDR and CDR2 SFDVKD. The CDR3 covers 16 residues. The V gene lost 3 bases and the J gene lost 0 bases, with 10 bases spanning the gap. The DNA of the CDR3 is TGTGCCACCAGTGATGATGCTAGACCGAACACCGGGGAGCTGTTTTTT. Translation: CATSDDARPNTGELFF.

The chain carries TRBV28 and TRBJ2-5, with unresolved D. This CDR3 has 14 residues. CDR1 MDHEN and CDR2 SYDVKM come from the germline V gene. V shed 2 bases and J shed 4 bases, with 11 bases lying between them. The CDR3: CASSLIQSGETQYF. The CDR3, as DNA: TGTGCCAGCAGTTTAATCCAGTCGGGAGAGACCCAGTACTTC.